Following are 8 T cell receptor beta chains from one sample sequenced in a study of T cells in tuberculosis. Cells were sorted from thawed PBMC rested overnight and stained with GMM-loaded CD1B tetramer, viability dye and anti-CD3. C32 glucose monomycolate from Rhodococcus equi was loaded onto the CD1B tetramers. TCRdb's copy holds only in-frame clones and misses some; the assay was immunoSEQ multiplex PCR. Of about 59,000 clones detected, about 76% appear once; the ten largest clones hold roughly 13%. Specimen: CD1b-GMM tetramer-negative cells sorted from PBMCs. These receptors were collected from an adult woman with latent tuberculosis.

This clone has only one observation. This chain links TRBV5-6 with TRBJ2-1; 7 bases map to TRBD1. Germline trimming cut 2 bases from V and 0 bases from J; bases unmatched to any gene: 2. This CDR3 is 15 amino acids long. Germline assignment: CDR1 SGHDT and CDR2 YYEEEE. The CDR3 sequence: CASSLQGRSYNEQFF. In DNA form, the CDR3 reads TGTGCCAGCAGCTTACAGGGGCGCTCCTACAATGAGCAGTTCTTC.

This chain links TRBV28 with TRBJ2-1; TRBD1 aligns across 8 bases. V was clipped by 7 bases and J by 14 bases; unmatched bases: 7. The CDR3 covers 11 residues. Germline assignment: CDR1 MDHEN and CDR2 SYDVKM. CDR3 region: CASKLDRAEFF. The CDR3 DNA reads TGTGCCAGCAAATTGGACAGGGCCGAGTTCTTC.

The CDR3 region has the DNA TGTGCCAGCAGTCACGTGACAGTGAACACTGAAGCTTTCTTT. It is translated as CASSHVTVNTEAFF. The chain links TRBV6-6 to TRBJ1-1; D possibly corresponds to TRBD1 (5 bases). The CDR3 spans 14 residues. Trimming stripped 5 bases from V and 0 bases from J, with 10 bases between. Per germline, CDR1 MNHNY and CDR2 SVGAGI (reference sequence).

The chain joins TRBV28 to TRBJ1-5; possibly TRBD1 for D (6 bases). Per germline, CDR1 MDHEN and CDR2 SYDVKM. This CDR3 has 15 residues. Trimming took off 6 bases at V and 1 base at J, with 13 bases between the two ends. The CDR3 protein is CASRLQGGSNQPQHF. CDR3 nucleotide sequence: TGTGCCAGCAGGTTACAGGGAGGGAGCAATCAGCCCCAGCATTTT.

The chain recombines TRBV2 with TRBJ2-5, with D tentatively TRBD2 (7 bases). The J call may be mistaken, given a closer DNA end match to TRBJ2-7. CDR1 SNHLY and CDR2 FYNNEI come from the germline V gene. The CDR3 extends over 20 amino acids. CDR3 bases: TGTGCCAGCAGTGAAGAGAATGTGTACGGGGGGCAGGGGAACTCCTACGAGCAGTACTTC. This translates into CASSEENVYGGQGNSYEQYF.

This clone was found a few times. V is TRBV2 and J is TRBJ2-7; 15 bases are shared with TRBD2. Losses at the gene ends were 5 bases for V and 7 bases for J; bases not matched to a gene: 9. Germline V lookup: CDR1 SNHLY, CDR2 FYNNEI. The CDR3 is 16 amino acids. This chain's CDR3 is CASSRGLAGGQGEQYF. The CDR3 DNA reads TGTGCCAGCAGTAGGGGACTAGCGGGAGGCCAGGGGGAGCAGTACTTC.

V is TRBV6-5 and J is TRBJ2-7; 8 bases are shared with TRBD2. Germline lookup yields CDR1 MNHEY and CDR2 SVGAGI. V lost 4 bases, J lost 6 bases, and 8 bases stayed unmatched. This CDR3 comprises 14 residues. CDR3 coding DNA: TGTGCCAGCAGTTCAGGACTAGCTAACCCCGAGCAGTACTTC. Translation: CASSSGLANPEQYF.

This chain connects TRBV4-2 to TRBJ2-5; 9 bases map to TRBD1. The J segment lost 4 bases and the V segment lost 0 bases, leaving 6 bases of the junction unmatched. Per germline, CDR1 LGHNA and CDR2 YNFKEQ. This CDR3 contains 16 residues. CDR3 sequence: CASSQEGDRGVETQYF. CDR3 in DNA: TGTGCCAGCAGCCAAGAGGGCGACAGGGGGGTAGAGACCCAGTACTTC.